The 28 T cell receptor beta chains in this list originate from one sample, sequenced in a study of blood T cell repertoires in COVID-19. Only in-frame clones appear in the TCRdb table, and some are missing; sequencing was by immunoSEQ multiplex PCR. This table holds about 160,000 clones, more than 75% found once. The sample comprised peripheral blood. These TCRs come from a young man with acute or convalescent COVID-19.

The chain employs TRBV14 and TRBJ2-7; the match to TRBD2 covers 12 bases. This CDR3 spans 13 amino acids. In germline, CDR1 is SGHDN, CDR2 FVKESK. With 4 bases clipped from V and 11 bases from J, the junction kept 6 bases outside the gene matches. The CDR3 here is CASSPGLAGREYF. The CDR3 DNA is TGTGCCAGCAGCCCGGGACTAGCGGGCCGGGAGTACTTC.

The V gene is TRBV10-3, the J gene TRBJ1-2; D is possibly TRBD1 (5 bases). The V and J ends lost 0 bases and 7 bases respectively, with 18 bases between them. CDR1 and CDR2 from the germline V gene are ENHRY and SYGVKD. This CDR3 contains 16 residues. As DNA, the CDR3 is TGTGCCATCAGTGAGTCCGCAGGTGGGCAGGGACTTGGCTACACCTTC. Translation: CAISESAGGQGLGYTF.

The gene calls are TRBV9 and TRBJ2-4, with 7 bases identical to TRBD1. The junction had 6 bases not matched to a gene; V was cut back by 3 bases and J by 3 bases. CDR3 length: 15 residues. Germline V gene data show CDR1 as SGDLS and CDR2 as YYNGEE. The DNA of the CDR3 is TGTGCCAGCAGCGGACGGACAGGAAGCAAAAACATTCAGTACTTC. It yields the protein CASSGRTGSKNIQYF.

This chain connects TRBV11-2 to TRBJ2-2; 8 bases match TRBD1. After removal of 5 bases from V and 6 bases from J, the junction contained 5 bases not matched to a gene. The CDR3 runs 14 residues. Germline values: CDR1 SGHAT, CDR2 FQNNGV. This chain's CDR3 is CASSPDRAPGELFF. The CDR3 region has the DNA TGTGCCAGCAGCCCGGACAGGGCCCCCGGGGAGCTGTTTTTT.

For the CDR3, the DNA is TGTGCCAGCAGCTTAGTACGACAGGGGTCGGGCTATGGCTACACCTTC. Translating gives CASSLVRQGSGYGYTF. V gene TRBV7-9 combines with J gene TRBJ1-2; 8 positions match TRBD1. Germline V lookup: CDR1 SEHNR, CDR2 FQNEAQ (reference sequence). This CDR3 is 16 amino acids long. Unmatched junction bases numbered 8, after V lost 1 base and J lost 4 bases.

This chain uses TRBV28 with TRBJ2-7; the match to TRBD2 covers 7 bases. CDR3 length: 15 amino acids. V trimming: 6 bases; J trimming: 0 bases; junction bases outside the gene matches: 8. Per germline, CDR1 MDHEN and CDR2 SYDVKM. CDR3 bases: TGTGCCAGCAGGTCATTACGGGGGGTCTCCTACGAGCAGTACTTC. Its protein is CASRSLRGVSYEQYF.

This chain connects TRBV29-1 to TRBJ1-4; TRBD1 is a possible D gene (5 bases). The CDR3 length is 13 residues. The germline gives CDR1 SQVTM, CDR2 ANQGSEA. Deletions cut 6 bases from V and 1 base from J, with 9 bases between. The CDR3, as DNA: TGCAGCGTAGAGACAGTAACTAATGAAAAACTGTTTTTT. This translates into CSVETVTNEKLFF. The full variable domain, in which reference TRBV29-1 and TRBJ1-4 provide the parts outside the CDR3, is SAVISQKPSRDICQRGTSLTIQCQVDSQVTMMFWYRQQPGQSLTLIATANQGSEATYESGFVIDKFPISRPNLTFSTLTVSNMSPEDSSIYLCSVETVTNEKLFFGSGTQLSVL.

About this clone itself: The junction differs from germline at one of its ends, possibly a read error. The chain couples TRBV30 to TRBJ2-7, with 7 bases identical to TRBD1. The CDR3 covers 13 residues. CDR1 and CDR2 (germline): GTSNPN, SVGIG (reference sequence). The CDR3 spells CAWSWGQSSEQYF. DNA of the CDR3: TGTGCCTGGAGTTGGGGACAGTCCTCCGAGCAGTACTTC. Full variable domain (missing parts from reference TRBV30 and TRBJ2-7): SQTIHQWPATLVQPVGSPLSLECTVEGTSNPNLYWYRQAAGRGLQLLFYSVGIGQISSEVPQNLSASRPQDRQFILSSKKLLLSDSGFYLCAWSWGQSSEQYFGPGTRLTVT.

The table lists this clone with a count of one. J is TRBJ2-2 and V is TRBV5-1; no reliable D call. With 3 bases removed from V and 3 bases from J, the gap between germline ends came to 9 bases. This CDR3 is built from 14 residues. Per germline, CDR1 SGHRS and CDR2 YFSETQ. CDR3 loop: CASSSTHDTGELFF. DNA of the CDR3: TGCGCCAGCAGCTCGACACATGACACCGGGGAGCTGTTTTTT. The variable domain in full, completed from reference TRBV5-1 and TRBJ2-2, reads KAGVTQTPRYLIKTRGQQVTLSCSPISGHRSVSWYQQTPGQGLQFLFEYFSETQRNKGNFPGRFSGRQFSNSRSEMNVSTLELGDSALYLCASSSTHDTGELFFGEGSRLTVL.

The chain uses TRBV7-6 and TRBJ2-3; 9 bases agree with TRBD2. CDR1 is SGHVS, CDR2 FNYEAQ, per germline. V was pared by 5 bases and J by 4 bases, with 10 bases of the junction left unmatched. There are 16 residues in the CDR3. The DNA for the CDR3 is TGTGCCAGCAGCCCCGGGACTAGCTCAGGGGCAGATACGCAGTATTTT. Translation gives CASSPGTSSGADTQYF.

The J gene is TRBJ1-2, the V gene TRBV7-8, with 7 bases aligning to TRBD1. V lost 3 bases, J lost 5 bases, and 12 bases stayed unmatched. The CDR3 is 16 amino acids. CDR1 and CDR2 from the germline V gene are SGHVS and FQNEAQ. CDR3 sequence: CASSFRDRDVLYGYTF. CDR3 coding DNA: TGTGCCAGCAGCTTTAGAGACAGGGACGTGCTATATGGCTACACCTTC. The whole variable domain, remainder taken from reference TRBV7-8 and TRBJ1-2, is GAGVSQSPRYKVAKRGQDVALRCDPISGHVSLFWYQQALGQGPEFLTYFQNEAQLDKSGLPSDRFFAERPEGSVSTLKIQRTQQEDSAVYLCASSFRDRDVLYGYTFGSGTRLTVV.

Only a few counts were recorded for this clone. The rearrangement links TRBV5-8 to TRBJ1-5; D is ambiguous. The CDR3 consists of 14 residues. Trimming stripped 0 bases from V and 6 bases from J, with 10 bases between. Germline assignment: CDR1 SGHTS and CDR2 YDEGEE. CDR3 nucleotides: TGTGCCAGCAGCTTGGATCAGTCTCCTCAGCCCCAGCATTTT. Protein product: CASSLDQSPQPQHF. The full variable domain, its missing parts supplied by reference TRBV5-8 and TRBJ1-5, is EAGVTQSPTHLIKTRGQQATLRCSPISGHTSVYWYQQALGLGLQFLLWYDEGEERNRGNFPPRFSGRQFPNYSSELNVNALELEDSALYLCASSLDQSPQPQHFGDGTRLSIL.

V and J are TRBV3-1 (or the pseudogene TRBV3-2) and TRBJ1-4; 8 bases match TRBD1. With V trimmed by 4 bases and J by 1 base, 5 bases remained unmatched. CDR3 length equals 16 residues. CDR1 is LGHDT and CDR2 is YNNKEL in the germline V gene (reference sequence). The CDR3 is CASSPRTGLTNEKLFF. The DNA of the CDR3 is TGTGCCAGCAGCCCACGGACAGGGTTAACTAATGAAAAACTGTTTTTT.

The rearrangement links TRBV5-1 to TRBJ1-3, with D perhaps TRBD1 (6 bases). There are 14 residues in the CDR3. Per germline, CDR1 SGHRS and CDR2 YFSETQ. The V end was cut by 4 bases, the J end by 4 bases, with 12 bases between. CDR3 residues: CASSLTGIGNTIYF. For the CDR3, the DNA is TGCGCCAGCAGCCTTACAGGGATCGGAAACACCATATATTTT.

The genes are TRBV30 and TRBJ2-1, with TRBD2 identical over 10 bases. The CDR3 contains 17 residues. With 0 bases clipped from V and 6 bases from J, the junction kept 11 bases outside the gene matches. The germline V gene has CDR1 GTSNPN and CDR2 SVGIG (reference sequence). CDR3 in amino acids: CAWSVLLLAGEGNEQFF. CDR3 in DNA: TGTGCCTGGAGTGTACTCCTCCTAGCGGGAGAAGGCAATGAGCAGTTCTTC.

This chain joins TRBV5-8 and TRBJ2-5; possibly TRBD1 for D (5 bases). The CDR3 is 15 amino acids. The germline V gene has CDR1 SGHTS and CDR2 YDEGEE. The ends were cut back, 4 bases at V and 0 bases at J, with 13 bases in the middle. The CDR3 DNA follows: TGTGCCAGCAGCCCAAGACAGAACCACCAAGAGACCCAGTACTTC. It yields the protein CASSPRQNHQETQYF.

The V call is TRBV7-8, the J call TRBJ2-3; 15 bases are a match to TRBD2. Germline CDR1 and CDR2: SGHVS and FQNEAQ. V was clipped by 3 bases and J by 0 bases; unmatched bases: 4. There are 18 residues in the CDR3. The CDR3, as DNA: TGTGCCAGCAGCTTCCGGACTAGCGGGGGGGTAAGCACAGATACGCAGTATTTT. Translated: CASSFRTSGGVSTDTQYF.

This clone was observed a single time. DNA for the CDR3: TGCGCCAGCAGCTTGGGTGCGGAGACCTCCACAGATACGCAGTATTTT. Its protein is CASSLGAETSTDTQYF. This chain links TRBV5-1 with TRBJ2-3; D gene uncertain. Germline V CDR1 and CDR2: SGHRS, YFSETQ. The CDR3 runs to 16 residues. V lost 0 bases to trimming and J lost 2 bases, with 13 bases between them.

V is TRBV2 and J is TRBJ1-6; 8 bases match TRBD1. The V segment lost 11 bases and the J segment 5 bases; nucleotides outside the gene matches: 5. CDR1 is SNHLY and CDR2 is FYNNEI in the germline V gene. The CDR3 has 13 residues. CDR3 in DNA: TGTGCCGGAACAGGGGGTAATAATTCACCCCTCCACTTT. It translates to CAGTGGNNSPLHF.

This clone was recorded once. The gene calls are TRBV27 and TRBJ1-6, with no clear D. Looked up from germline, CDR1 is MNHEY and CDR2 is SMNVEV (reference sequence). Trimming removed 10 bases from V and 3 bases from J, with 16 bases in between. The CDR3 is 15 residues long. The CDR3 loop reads CATLETGIYNSPLHF. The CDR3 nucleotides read TGTGCCACCCTAGAAACCGGGATCTATAATTCACCCCTCCACTTT.

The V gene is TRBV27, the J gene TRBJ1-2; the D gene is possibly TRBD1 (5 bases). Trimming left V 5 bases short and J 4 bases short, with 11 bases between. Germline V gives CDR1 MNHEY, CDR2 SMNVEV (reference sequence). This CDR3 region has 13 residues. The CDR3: CASSLGQFYGYTF. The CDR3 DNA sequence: TGTGCCAGCAGTCTCGGACAATTCTATGGCTACACCTTC.

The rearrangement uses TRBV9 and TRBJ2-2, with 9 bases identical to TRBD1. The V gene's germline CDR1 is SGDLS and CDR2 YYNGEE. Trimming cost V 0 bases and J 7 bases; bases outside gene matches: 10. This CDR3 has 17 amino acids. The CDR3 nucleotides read TGTGCCAGCAGCGTAGATGGACAGGGGATGATTAGCGGGGAGCTGTTTTTT. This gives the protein CASSVDGQGMISGELFF. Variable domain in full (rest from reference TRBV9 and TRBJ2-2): DSGVTQTPKHLITATGQRVTLRCSPRSGDLSVYWYQQSLDQGLQFLIQYYNGEERAKGNILERFSAQQFPDLHSELNLSSLELGDSALYFCASSVDGQGMISGELFFGEGSRLTVL.

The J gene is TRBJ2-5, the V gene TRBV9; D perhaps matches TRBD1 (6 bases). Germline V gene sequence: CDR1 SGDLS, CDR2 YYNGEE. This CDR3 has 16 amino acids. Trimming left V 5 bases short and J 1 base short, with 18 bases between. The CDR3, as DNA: TGTGCCAGCAGTGCCGCCCTACAGGGACCCCAAGAGACCCAGTACTTC. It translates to CASSAALQGPQETQYF.

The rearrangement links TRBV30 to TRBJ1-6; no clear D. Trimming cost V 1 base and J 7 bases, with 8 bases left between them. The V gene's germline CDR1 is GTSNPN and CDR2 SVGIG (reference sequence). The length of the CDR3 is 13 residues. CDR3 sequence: CAWSASTNSPLHF. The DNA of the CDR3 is TGTGCCTGGAGTGCTTCTACGAATTCACCCCTCCACTTT.

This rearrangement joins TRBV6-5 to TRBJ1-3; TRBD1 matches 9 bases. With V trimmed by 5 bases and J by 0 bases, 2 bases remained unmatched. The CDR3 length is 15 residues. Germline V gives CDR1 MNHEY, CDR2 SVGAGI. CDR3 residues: CASSPTGGSGNTIYF. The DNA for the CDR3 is TGTGCCAGCAGTCCGACAGGGGGCTCTGGAAACACCATATATTTT.

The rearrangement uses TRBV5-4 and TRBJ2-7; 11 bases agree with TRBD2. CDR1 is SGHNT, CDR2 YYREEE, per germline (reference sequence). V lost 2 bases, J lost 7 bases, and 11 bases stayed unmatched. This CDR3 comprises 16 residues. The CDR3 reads CASSLSSTSGVREQYF. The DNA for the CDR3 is TGTGCCAGCAGCTTATCCTCGACTAGCGGGGTTAGGGAGCAGTACTTC.

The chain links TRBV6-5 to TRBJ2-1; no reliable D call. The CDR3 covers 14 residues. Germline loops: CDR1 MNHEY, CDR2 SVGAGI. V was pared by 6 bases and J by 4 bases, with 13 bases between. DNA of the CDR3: TGTGCCAGCAGGGCCGAGGCCGTGTACAATGAGCAGTTCTTC. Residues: CASRAEAVYNEQFF.

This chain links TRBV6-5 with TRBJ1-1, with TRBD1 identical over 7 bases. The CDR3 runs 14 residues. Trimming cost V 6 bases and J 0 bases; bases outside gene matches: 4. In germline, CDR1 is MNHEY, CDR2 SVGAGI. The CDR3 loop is CASRAGTVNTEAFF. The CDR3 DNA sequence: TGTGCCAGCAGGGCCGGGACAGTGAACACTGAAGCTTTCTTT.